These T cell receptor beta chains were read from a single sample in a study of T cell responses to AZD1222 COVID-19 vaccine. TCRdb's copy holds only in-frame clones and misses some; the assay was immunoSEQ multiplex PCR. The sample has about 140,000 clones; less than 95% are singletons. Sequenced material: peripheral blood, taken on day 0 of AZD1222 vaccination. The source is an adult in good health. Each CDR3 is given with its conserved first and last residue. Fields, in order: V gene, J gene, CDR3 protein.

TRBV14	TRBJ2-2	CASSPISNGELFF
TRBV21-1	TRBJ1-1	CASSNGQDTEAFF
TRBV7-9	TRBJ1-6	CASSLENRGSLHF
TRBV18	TRBJ1-5	CASSAGGNQPQHF
TRBV19	TRBJ2-3	CASRGGLNTDTQYF
TRBV7-2	TRBJ2-7	CASSPQGGEQYF
TRBV30	TRBJ1-2	CAWRTRGEGGYTF
TRBV6-1	TRBJ2-7	CASSEAGTGIEQYF
TRBV25-1	TRBJ1-2	CASSEPGYGYTF
TRBV9	TRBJ1-1	CASSPQGSNTEAFF
TRBV6-4	TRBJ2-1	CASSDGREDYNEQFF
TRBV9	TRBJ1-3	CASSVDRYSGNTIYF
TRBV30	TRBJ2-4	CACRDRGGIQYF
TRBV3-1/TRBV3-2	TRBJ2-2	CASSQAGVHTGGNTGELFF
TRBV4-1	TRBJ1-5	CASSQAGRIDNQPQHF
TRBV7-2	TRBJ2-7	CASSAGTGGYEQYF
TRBV11-3	TRBJ2-1	CASSLFSGGARNEQFF
TRBV21-1	TRBJ2-6	CASSRLASGRANVLTF
TRBV4-3	TRBJ2-7	CASSQGEQVVNEQYF
TRBV9	TRBJ1-1	CASSGTGVGTAFF
TRBV6-4	TRBJ1-5	CASSDGSAQHF
TRBV30	TRBJ1-2	CAWFGQGGYTF
TRBV4-2	TRBJ1-5	CASSQGYSEPQPQHF
TRBV5-5	TRBJ1-6	CASSLLAYNSPLHF
TRBV19	TRBJ2-7	CASSIWQGYEQYF
TRBV11-2	TRBJ2-4	CASSPANREAKNIQYF
TRBV7-2	TRBJ2-3	CASSLAVGQAAGTQYF
TRBV30	TRBJ1-2	CAWSVQGALGYGYTF
TRBV7-2	TRBJ2-5	CASSLGGGQYF
TRBV12-3/TRBV12-4	TRBJ1-2	CASSPGGVYGYTF
TRBV10-3	TRBJ2-5	CASKRGDLQETQYF
TRBV5-4	TRBJ2-5	CASRLSGGLQETQYF
TRBV19	TRBJ2-7	CASSIAGTLTFGEQYF
TRBV4-2	TRBJ1-1	CASSQDIEGVAFF
TRBV14	TRBJ2-1	CASSPSGRARLEIYNEQFF
TRBV7-2	TRBJ2-1	CASSLSGGAWTYNEQFF
TRBV9	TRBJ2-1	CASSETDMNEQFF
TRBV7-2	TRBJ2-1	CASSFVRDNEQFF
TRBV30	TRBJ2-7	CAWSVRGGASDF
TRBV7-9	TRBJ2-5	CASSRAQQETQYF
TRBV5-6	TRBJ1-5	CASSSRRTLGNQPQHF
TRBV4-2	TRBJ1-2	CASSPRTGASANYGYTF
TRBV5-1	TRBJ1-1	CASSQNEGEAFF
TRBV4-3	TRBJ1-2	CASSQDGQGYYGYTF
TRBV13	TRBJ2-7	CASSLGTGSGYEQYF
TRBV20-1	TRBJ2-7	CSVADTYEQYF
TRBV5-1	TRBJ1-4	CASSLEARPNEKLFF